The entry below describes one T cell receptor (beta chain). In Seattle, patients joined the study during active infection and were tracked longitudinally. The record originates from a study of blood T cell repertoires in COVID-19. Across the study: The samples span acute and convalescent COVID-19 from the United States, Italy and Spain. Sources were T cells, B-cell-depleted T cells, or PBMCs; the material itself was cDNA or gDNA.

Original processing notes: Amplification from reference gene primers served as the basis for estimated nucleated cell counts. The protocol was immunoSEQ multiplex PCR, while the TCRdb copy is restricted to in-frame clones and leaves out a portion. The V and J calls and clone size are taken from that table; D and trimming were inferred from the DNA. The data show about 200,000 clones, with around nine tenths seen just once and 18% held by the top ten. The sequence was collected from a man aged 50 to 60 with COVID-19, enrolled during active disease. Sequenced input: peripheral blood.

CDR3 in DNA: TGCGCCAGCAGCTCGGGGGATCCGGGGCCGGGTGGCTACACCTTC. Translating gives CASSSGDPGPGGYTF. The chain recombines TRBV5-1 with TRBJ1-2; maybe TRBD1 (5 bases). Germline V gene sequence: CDR1 SGHRS, CDR2 YFSETQ. Between the trimmed V and J ends, which lost 3 bases and 7 bases, there was a span of 19 bases. This CDR3 is built from 15 residues.